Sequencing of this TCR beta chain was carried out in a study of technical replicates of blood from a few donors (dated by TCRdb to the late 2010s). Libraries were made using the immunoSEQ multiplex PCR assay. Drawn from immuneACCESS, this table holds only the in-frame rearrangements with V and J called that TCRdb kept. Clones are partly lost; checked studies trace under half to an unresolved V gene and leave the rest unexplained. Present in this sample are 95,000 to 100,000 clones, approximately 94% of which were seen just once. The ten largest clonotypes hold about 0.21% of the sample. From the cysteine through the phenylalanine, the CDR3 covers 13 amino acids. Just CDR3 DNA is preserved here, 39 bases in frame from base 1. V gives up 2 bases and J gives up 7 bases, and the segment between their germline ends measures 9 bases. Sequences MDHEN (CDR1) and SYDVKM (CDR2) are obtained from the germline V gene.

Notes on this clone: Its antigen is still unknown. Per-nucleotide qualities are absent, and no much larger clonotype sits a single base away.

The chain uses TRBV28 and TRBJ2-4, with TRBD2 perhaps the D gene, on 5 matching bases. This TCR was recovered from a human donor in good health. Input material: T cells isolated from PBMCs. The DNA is TGTGCCAGCAGTTTACCTGCTAGCAACATTCAGTACTTC. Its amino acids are CASSLPASNIQYF.